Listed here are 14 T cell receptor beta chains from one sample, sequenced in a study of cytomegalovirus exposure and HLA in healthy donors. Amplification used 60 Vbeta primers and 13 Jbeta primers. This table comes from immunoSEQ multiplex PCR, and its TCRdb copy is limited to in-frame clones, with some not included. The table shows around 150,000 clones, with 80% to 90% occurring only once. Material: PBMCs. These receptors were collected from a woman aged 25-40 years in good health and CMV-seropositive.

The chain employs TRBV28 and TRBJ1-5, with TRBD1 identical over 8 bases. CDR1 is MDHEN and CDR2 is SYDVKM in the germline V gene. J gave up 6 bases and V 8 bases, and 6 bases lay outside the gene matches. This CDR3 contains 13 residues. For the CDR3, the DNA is TGTGCCAGCGGGTCCAGGGGGCTTCAGCCCCAGCATTTT. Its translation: CASGSRGLQPQHF. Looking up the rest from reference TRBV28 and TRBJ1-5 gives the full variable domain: DVKVTQSSRYLVKRTGEKVFLECVQDMDHENMFWYRQDPGLGLRLIYFSYDVKMKEKGDIPEGYSVSREKKERFSLILESASTNQTSMYLCASGSRGLQPQHFGDGTRLSIL.

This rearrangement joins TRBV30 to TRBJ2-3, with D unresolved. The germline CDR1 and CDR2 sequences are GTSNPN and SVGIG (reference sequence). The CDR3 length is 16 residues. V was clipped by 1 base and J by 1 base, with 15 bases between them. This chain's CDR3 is CAWSDDLAFGTDTQYF. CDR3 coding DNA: TGTGCCTGGAGTGACGACTTGGCTTTCGGCACAGATACGCAGTATTTT.

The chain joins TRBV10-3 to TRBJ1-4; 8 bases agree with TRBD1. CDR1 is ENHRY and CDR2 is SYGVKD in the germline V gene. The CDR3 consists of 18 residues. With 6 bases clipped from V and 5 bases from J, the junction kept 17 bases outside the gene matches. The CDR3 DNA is TGTGCCATCAGAGTTCAGCCGCGGTGGGACAGGAGAAATGAAAAACTGTTTTTT. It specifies CAIRVQPRWDRRNEKLFF.

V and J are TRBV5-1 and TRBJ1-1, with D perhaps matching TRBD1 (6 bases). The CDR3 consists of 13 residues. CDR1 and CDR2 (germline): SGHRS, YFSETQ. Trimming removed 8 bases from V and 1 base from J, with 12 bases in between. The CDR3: CASGQTGNTEAFF. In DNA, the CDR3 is TGCGCCAGTGGTCAGACAGGGAACACTGAAGCTTTCTTT.

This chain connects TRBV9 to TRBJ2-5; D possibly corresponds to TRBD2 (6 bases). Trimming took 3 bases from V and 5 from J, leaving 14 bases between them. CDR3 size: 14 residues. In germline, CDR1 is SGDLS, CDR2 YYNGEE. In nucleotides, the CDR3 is TGTGCCAGCAGCGCCCGGACTAACGGGGAGACCCAGTACTTC. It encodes CASSARTNGETQYF.

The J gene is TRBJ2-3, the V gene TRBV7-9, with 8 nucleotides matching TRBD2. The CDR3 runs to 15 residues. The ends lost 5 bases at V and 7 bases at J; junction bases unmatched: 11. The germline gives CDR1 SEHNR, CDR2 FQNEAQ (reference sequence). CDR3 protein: CASSQHSGGQNTQYF. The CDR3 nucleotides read TGTGCCAGCAGCCAACATTCGGGGGGGCAAAATACGCAGTATTTT.

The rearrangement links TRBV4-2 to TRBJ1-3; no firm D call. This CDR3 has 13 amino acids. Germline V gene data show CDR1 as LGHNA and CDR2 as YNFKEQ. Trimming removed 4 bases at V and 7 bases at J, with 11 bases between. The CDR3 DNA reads TGTGCCAGCAGCCCAACGAACGAGAACACCATATATTTT. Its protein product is CASSPTNENTIYF.

The CDR3 DNA follows: TGCAGTGCCAGGGGGAACACTGAAGCTTTCTTT. It encodes CSARGNTEAFF. This sequence joins TRBV20-1 and TRBJ1-1, with a weak D call TRBD1 (6 bases). The germline V gene has CDR1 DFQATT and CDR2 SNEGSKA (reference sequence). With 6 bases removed from V and 1 base from J, the gap between germline ends came to 6 bases. The CDR3 runs to 11 residues.

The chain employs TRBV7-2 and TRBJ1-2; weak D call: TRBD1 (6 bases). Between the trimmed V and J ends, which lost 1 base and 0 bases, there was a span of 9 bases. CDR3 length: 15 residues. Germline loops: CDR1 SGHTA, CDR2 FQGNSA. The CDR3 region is CASSLDWTANYGYTF. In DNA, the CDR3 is TGTGCCAGCAGCTTAGATTGGACAGCTAACTATGGCTACACCTTC.

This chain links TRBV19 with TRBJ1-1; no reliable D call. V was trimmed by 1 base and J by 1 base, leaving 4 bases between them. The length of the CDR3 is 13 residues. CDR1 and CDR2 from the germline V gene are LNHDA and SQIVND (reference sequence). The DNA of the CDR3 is TGTGCCAGTAGTATAGTCTGGAACACTGAAGCTTTCTTT. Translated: CASSIVWNTEAFF.

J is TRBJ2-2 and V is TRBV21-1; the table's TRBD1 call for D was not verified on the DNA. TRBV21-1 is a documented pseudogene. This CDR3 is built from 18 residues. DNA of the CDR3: TGTGCCAGCAGCGAAGAACAGGGGGCAGGGGGCAATTTCGGGGAGCTGTTTTTT. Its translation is CASSEEQGAGGNFGELFF.

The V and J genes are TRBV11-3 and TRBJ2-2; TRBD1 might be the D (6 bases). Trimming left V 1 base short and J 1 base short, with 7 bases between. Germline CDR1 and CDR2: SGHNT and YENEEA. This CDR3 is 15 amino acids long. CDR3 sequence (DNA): TGTGCCAGCAGCTTAGGGGGGCTGAACACCGGGGAGCTGTTTTTT. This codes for CASSLGGLNTGELFF.

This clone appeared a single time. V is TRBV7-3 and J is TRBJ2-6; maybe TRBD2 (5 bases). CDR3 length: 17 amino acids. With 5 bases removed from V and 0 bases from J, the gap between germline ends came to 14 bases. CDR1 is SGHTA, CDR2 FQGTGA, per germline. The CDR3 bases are TGTGCCAGCAGCCCTCCTGAGGGCTACTCTGGGGCCAACGTCCTGACTTTC. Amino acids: CASSPPEGYSGANVLTF.

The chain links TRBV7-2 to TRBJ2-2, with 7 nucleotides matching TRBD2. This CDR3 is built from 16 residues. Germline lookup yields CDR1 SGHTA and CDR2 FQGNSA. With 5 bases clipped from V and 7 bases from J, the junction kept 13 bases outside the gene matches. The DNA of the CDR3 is TGTGCCAGCAGCGCTATCGGAACTAGCGCCATCGGGGAGCTGTTTTTT. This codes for CASSAIGTSAIGELFF. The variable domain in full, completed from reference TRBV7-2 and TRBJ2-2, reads GAGVSQSPSNKVTEKGKDVELRCDPISGHTALYWYRQSLGQGLEFLIYFQGNSAPDKSGLPSDRFSAERTGGSVSTLTIQRTQQEDSAVYLCASSAIGTSAIGELFFGEGSRLTVL.